The entry below gives a single T cell receptor beta chain sequence along with its context. Negatively enriched CD4+ T cells were divided by CD45RA into naive and memory. The sample belongs to a study of shared clonotypes between healthy human individuals. Here immunoSEQ multiplex PCR was the method, and the copy in TCRdb shows in-frame clones only, minus some. The sample includes 950,000 to 1,200,000 clones, approximately 80% seen only once; the top ten take roughly 0.9%. With 6 bases clipped from V and 5 bases from J, the junction kept 10 bases outside the gene matches. This CDR3 has 15 residues. In germline, CDR1 is MDHEN, CDR2 SYDVKM.

The receptor was derived from a young man in good health. Some clones in this sample may be carry-over from other donors' samples. The chain recombines TRBV28 with TRBJ1-2; 9 bases fit TRBD1. What was sequenced was memory CD4+ T cells from PBMCs. Described subset: CD45RA-negative fraction. The CDR3: CASSTGTGILYGYTF. The CDR3 DNA reads TGTGCCAGCAGCACCGGGACAGGGATTCTTTATGGCTACACCTTC.